The subject of this entry is one T cell receptor (beta chain). Its antigen remains unknown. Amplified regions were TCR beta CDR3 sequences from RNA transcripts. The TCR CDR3 was amplified in a first-round RT-PCR using the HTBI primer set. TCRdb itself ran the multiplex PCR reads through MiXCR, one entry per CDR3 protein. The sample carries more than 500,000 distinct CDR3 sequences, 15% to 20% recorded once. The data belong to a study of T cells in Graves' hyperthyroidism and ophthalmopathy. Overall study results and limits: Ophthalmopathy was distinguished from stable hyperthyroidism by 13 V-J signatures.

This CDR3 has 16 residues. Germline CDR1 is ENHRY and CDR2 is SYGVKD. V trimming: 2 bases; J trimming: 5 bases; junction bases outside the gene matches: 11. The receptor was isolated from a woman aged 25 to 45 with Graves' hyperthyroidism. Sequencing used blood. The rearrangement links TRBV10-3 to TRBJ1-2, with 7 bases aligning to TRBD1. Written as DNA, the CDR3 is TGTGCCATCAGTGAGCCCGACAGGGACCCATTTTATGGCTACACCTTC. As protein: CAISEPDRDPFYGYTF.